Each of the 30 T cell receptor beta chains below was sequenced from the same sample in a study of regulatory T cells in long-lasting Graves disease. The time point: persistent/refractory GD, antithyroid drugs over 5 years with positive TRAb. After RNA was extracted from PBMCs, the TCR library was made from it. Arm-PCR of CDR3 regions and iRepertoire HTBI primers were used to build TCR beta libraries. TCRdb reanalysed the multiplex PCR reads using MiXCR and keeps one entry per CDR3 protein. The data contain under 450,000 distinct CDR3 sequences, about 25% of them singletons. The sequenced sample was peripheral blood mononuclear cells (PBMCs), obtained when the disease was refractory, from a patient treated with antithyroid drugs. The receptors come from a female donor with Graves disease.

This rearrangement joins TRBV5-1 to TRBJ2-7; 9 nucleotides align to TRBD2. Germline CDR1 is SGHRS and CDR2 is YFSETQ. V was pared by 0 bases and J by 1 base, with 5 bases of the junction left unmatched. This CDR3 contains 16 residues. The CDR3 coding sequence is TGCGCCAGCAGCTTGGGCGGACTAGCGAGATCCTACGAGCAGTACTTC. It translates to CASSLGGLARSYEQYF.

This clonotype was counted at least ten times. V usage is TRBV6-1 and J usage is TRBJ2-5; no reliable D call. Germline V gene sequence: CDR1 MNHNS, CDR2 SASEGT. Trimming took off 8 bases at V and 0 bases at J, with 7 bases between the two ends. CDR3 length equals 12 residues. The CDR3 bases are TGTGCCAGCCCCCGGTACCAAGAGACCCAGTACTTC. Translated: CASPRYQETQYF.

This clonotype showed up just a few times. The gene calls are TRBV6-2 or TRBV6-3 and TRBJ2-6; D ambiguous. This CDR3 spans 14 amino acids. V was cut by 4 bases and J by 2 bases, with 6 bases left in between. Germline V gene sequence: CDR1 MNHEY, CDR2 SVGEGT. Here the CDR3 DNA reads TGTGCCAGCAGTTCCCGTCCTGGGGCCAACGTCCTGACTTTC. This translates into CASSSRPGANVLTF.

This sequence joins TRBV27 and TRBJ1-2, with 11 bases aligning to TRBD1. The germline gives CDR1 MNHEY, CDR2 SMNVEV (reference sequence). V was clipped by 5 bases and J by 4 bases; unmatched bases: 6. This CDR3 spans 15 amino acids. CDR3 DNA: TGTGCCAGCAGTCAATGGACAGGGGGCGGCTATGGCTACACCTTC. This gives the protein CASSQWTGGGYGYTF.

The CDR3 loop is CASSLGRAWGANVLTF. DNA of the CDR3: TGTGCCAGCAGCTTAGGCAGAGCCTGGGGGGCCAACGTCCTGACTTTC. The chain joins TRBV13 to TRBJ2-6, with D hard to call. Germline values: CDR1 PRHDT, CDR2 FYEKMQ (reference sequence). With 0 bases removed from V and 4 bases from J, the gap between germline ends came to 10 bases. This CDR3 has 16 amino acids.

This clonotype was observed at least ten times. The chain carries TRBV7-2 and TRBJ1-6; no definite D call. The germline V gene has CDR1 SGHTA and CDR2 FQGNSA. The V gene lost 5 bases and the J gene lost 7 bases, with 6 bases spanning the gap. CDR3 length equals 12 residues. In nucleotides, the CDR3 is TGTGCCAGCAGCGCCCCGAATTCACCCCTCCACTTT. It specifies CASSAPNSPLHF.

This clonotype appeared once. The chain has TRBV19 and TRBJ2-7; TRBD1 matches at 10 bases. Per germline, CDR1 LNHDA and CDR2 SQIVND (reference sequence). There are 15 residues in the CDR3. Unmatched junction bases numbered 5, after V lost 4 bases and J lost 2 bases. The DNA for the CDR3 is TGTGCCAGTAGTAAGACTGGACAGGGGGCCTACGAGCAGTACTTC. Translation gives CASSKTGQGAYEQYF.

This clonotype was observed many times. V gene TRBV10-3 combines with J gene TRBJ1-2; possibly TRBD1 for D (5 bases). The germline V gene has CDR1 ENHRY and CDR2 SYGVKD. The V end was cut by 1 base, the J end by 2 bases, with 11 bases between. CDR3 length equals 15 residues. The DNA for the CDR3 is TGTGCCATCAGTGAGTTGGCAGGGACCAACTATGGCTACACCTTC. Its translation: CAISELAGTNYGYTF.

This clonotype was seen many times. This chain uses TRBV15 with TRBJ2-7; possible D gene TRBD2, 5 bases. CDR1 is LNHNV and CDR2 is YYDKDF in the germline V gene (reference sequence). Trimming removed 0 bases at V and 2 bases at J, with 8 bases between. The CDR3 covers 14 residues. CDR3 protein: CATSRDSVTYEQYF. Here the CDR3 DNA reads TGTGCCACCAGCAGAGATAGCGTAACCTACGAGCAGTACTTC.

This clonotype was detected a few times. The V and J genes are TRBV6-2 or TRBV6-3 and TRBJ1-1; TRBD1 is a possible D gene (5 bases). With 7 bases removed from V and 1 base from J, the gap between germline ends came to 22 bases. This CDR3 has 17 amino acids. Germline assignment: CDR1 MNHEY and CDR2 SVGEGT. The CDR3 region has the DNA TGTGCCAGCAACTACATCCTCGGGGGACCCACGAACACTGAAGCTTTCTTT. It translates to CASNYILGGPTNTEAFF.

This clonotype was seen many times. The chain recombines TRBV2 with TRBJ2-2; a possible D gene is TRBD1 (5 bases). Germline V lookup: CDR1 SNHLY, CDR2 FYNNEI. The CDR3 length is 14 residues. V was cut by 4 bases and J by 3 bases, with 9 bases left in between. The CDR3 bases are TGTGCCAGCAGTGGGGGCGCAGACACCGGGGAGCTGTTTTTT. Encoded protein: CASSGGADTGELFF.

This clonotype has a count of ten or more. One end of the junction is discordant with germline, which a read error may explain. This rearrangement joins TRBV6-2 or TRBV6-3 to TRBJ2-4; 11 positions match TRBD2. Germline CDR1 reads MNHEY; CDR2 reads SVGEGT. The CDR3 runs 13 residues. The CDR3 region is CASSSGLAGRFHF. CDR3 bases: TGTGCCAGCAGTTCCGGACTAGCGGGCAGGTTCCACTTC.

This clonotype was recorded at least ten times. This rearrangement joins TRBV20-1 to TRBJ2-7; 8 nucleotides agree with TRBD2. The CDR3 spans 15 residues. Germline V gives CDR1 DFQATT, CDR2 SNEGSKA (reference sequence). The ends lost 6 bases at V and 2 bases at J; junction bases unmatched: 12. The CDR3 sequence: CSAKPAGVLAYEQYF. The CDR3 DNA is TGCAGTGCCAAACCAGCGGGAGTTCTGGCCTACGAGCAGTACTTC.

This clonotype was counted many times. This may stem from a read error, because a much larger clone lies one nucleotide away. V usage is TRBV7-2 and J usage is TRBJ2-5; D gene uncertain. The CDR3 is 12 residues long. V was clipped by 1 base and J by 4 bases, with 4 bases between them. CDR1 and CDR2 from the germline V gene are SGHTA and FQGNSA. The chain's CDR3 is CASSLGAETQYF. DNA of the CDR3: TGTGCCAGCAGCTTAGGGGCAGAGACCCAGTACTTC.

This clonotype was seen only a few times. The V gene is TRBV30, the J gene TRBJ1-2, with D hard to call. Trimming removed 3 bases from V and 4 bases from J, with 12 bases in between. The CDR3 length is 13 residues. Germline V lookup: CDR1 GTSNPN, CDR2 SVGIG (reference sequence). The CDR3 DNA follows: TGTGCCTGGAGCCCAAGGTGGGGCTATGGCTACACCTTC. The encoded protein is CAWSPRWGYGYTF.

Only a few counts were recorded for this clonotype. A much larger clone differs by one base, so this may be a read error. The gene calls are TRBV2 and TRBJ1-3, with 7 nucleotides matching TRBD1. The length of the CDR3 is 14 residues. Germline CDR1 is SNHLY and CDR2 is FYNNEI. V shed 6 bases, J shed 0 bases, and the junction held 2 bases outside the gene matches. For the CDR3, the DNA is TGTGCCAGCAGAGGACAGGCCTCTGGAAACACCATATATTTT. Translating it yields CASRGQASGNTIYF.

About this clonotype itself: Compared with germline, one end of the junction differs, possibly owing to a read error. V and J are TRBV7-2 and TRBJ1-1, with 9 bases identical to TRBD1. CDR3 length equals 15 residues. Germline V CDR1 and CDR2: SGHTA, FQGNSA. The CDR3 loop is CASSQDGTGRTEAFF. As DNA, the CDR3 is TGCGCCAGCAGCCAAGACGGGACAGGGCGCACTGAAGCTTTCTTT.

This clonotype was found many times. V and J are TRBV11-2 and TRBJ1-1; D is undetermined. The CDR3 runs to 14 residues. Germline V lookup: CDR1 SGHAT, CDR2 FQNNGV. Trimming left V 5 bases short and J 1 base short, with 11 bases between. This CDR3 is CASSIQTWNTEAFF. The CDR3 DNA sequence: TGTGCCAGCAGCATACAGACATGGAACACTGAAGCTTTCTTT.

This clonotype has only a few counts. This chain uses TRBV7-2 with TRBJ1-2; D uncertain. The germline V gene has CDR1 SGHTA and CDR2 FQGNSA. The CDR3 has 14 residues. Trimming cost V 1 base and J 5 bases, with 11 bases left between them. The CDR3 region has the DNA TGTGCCAGCAGCTTAGGGACCTTAGTATATGGCTACACCTTC. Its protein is CASSLGTLVYGYTF. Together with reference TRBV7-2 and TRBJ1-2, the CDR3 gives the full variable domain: GAGVSQSPSNKVTEKGKDVELRCDPISGHTALYWYRQSLGQGLEFLIYFQGNSAPDKSGLPSDRFSAERTGGSVSTLTIQRTQQEDSAVYLCASSLGTLVYGYTFGSGTRLTVV.

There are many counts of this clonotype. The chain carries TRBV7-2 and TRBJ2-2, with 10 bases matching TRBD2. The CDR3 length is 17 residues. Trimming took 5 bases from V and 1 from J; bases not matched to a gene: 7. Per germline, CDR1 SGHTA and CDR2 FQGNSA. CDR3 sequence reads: CASSPLRTSGNTGELFF. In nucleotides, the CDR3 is TGTGCCAGCAGCCCTTTAAGGACTAGCGGGAACACCGGGGAGCTGTTTTTT.

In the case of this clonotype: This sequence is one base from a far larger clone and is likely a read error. CDR3 loop: CASSLQVGANEQFF. The CDR3 nucleotides are TGTGCCAGCAGCTTACAAGTGGGGGCCAATGAGCAGTTCTTC. The rearrangement links TRBV7-2 to TRBJ2-5; TRBD1 is a possible D gene (6 bases). The J call may be incorrect, as the DNA end agrees better with TRBJ2-1. Germline CDR1 SGHTA, CDR2 FQGNSA. The CDR3 totals 14 residues.

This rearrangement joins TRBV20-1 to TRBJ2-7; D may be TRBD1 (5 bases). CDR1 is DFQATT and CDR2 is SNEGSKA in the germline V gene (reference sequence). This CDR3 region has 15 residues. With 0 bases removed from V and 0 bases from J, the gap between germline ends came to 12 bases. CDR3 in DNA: TGCAGTGCTAGAGACCTGACAGCGAGCTCCTACGAGCAGTACTTC. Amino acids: CSARDLTASSYEQYF.

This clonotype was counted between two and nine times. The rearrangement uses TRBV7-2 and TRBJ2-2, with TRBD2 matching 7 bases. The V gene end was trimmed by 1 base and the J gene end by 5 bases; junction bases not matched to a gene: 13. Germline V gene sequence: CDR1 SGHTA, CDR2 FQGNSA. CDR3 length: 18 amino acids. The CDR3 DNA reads TGTGCCAGCAGCTTAGGCCTAGCGGAAGTAGTAGGAACCGGGGAGCTGTTTTTT. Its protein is CASSLGLAEVVGTGELFF.

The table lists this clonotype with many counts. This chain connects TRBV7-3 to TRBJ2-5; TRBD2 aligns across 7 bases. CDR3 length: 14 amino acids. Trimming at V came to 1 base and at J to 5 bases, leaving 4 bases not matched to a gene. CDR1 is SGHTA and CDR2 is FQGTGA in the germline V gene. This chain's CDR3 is CASSLMAGEETQYF. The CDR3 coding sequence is TGTGCCAGCAGCTTAATGGCGGGAGAGGAGACCCAGTACTTC.

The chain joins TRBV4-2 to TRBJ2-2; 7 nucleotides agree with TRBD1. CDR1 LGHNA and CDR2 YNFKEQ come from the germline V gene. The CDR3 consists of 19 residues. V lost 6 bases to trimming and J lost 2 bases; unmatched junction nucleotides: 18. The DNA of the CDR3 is TGTGCCAGCAGAGACCTAGGGGGCCGGACTTCTTTAAACACCGGGGAGCTGTTTTTT. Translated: CASRDLGGRTSLNTGELFF.

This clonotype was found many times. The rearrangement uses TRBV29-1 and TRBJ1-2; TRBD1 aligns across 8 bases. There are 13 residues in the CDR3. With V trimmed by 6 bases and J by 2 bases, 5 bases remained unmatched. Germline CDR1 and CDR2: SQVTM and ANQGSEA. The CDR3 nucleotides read TGCAGCGTACCGACAGGGGAAAACTATGGCTACACCTTC. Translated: CSVPTGENYGYTF.

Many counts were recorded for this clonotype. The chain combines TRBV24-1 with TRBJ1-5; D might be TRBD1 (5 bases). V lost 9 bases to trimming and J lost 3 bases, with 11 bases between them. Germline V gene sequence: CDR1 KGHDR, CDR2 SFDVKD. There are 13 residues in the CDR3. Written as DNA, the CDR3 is TGTGCCACCGGCGGGGCCGCCAATCAGCCCCAGCATTTT. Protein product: CATGGAANQPQHF.

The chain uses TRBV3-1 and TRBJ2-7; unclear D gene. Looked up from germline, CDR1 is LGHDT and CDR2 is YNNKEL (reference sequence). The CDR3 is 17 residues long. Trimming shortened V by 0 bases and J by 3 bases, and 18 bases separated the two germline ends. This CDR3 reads CASSQDLIRQFFYEQYF. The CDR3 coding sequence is TGTGCCAGCAGCCAAGATTTAATTAGGCAGTTCTTCTACGAGCAGTACTTC.

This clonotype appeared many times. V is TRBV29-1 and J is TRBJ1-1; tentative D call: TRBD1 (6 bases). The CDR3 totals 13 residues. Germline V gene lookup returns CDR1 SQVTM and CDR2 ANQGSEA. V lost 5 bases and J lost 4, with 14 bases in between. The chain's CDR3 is CSVSTGGGTEAFF. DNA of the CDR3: TGCAGCGTTTCCACGGGAGGGGGCACTGAAGCTTTCTTT.

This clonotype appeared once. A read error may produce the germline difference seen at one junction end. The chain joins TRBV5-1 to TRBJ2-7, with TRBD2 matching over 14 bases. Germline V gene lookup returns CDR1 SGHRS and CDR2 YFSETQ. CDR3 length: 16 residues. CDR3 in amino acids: CTSSRGTSGREYEQYF. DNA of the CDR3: TGCACCAGCAGCAGAGGGACTAGCGGGAGAGAATACGAGCAGTACTTC. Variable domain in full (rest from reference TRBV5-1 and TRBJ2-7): KAGVTQTPRYLIKTRGQQVTLSCSPISGHRSVSWYQQTPGQGLQFLFEYFSETQRNKGNFPGRFSGRQFSNSRSEMNVSTLELGDSALYLCTSSRGTSGREYEQYFGPGTRLTVT.